This TCR beta chain was retrieved from a study of tumor-infiltrating lymphocytes in localized non-small cell lung cancer (dated by TCRdb to about 2021). About the study as a whole: The cohort included patients whose samples were collected after neoadjuvant chemotherapy, as well as both smokers and never-smokers and several histologies. Each patient contributed resected tumor tissue and uninvolved lung tissue from the same patient, described as non-adjacent to the tumor. The same patients underwent several integrated assays, with TCR sequencing performed together with flow cytometry, multiplex immunofluorescence, RNA-seq, exome sequencing and proteomics. In total, the ICON cohort was made up of approximately 140 surgical patients who had localized non-small cell lung cancer and whose tumors were resected. For 50 to 55 patients, immunoSEQ T-cell fraction was compared between paired tumor and uninvolved lung.

Enrollment in ICON was initiated in 2016, and the last patient was enrolled in 2018. In a subcohort of around 72 patients, fresh tumor and matched uninvolved tissue were collected for in-depth immune analyses, with TCR sequencing among those analyses. TCR sequencing was performed on DNA isolated from bulk tissue, without cell sorting. V lost 0 bases and J lost 0 bases; the stretch between them is 12 bases long. The CDR3 measures 17 amino acids from cysteine to phenylalanine. The CDR3 DNA has 51 bases and is translated from base 1. The T-cell fraction in tumor and uninvolved lung tissue was provided by TCR sequencing with the immunoSEQ assay. From the authors' description of their analysis: For survival analysis, patients were split into high (upper tertile) and low (lower two tertiles) T-cell fraction groups and compared by log-rank test. A signed-rank test was used to test paired tumor versus uninvolved lung differences in T-cell fraction. TCRdb re-hosts the immuneACCESS table, in-frame sequences only. Its copies lack some clones; in the studies checked, an unresolved V gene accounts for under half of them, and the cause for the rest is not known. D and trimming were read from the DNA, whereas the V and J calls and clone size are those reported in that table. Here the sample has 5,500 to 7,500 clones; approximately 66% occur a single time. Of the sample, 14% is held by the ten largest clones.

This clone is medium-sized (0.01 to 0.1%). The antigen it recognizes is unknown. No much larger clonotype is one base removed from it; base qualities were not supplied. Here is what the overall study found, with its caveats: Assay coverage varied across patients depending on available tissue quantity, so only a subset of the cohort had TCR sequencing. No difference in TCR-derived T-cell fraction was observed between the flow cytometry-defined immunotypes IM1 (good prognosis) and IM2 (poor prognosis). Because different assays used different pieces of the same tissue, technical variation could not be distinguished from intratumor heterogeneity. In line with immunofluorescence CD3 counts, TCRbeta sequencing supported higher T cell infiltration in tumors compared with uninvolved lung tissue.

Material for sequencing was uninvolved lung tissue not adjacent to the tumor. This clonotype was sampled from a human donor with non-small cell lung cancer. The V and J segments used are TRBV23-1 and TRBJ2-4, and possibly TRBD2, on 5 matching bases. TRBV23-1 is treated as an ORF (open reading frame) with a function not yet certain. The DNA sequence is as follows: TGCGCCAGCAGTCAATCGCCTCCGGAGGTAGCCAAAAACATTCAGTACTTC. Its protein reads: CASSQSPPEVAKNIQYF.